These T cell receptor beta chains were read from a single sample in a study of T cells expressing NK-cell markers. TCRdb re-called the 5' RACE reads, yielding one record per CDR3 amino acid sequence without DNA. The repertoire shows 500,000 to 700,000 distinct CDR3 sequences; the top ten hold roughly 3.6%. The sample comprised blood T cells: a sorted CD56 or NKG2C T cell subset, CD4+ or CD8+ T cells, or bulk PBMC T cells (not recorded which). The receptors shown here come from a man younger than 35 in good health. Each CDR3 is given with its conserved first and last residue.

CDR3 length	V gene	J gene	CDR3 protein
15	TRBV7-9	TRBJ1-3	CASSSSGREGNTIYF
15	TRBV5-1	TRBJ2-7	CASSFGTSLTYEQYF
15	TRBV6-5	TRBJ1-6	CASSYPFGTFSPLHF
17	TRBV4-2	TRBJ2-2	CASSQVSSALNTGELFF
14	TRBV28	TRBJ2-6	CASRYTAGANVLTF
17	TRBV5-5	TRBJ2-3	CASSLVVTSGSTDTQYF
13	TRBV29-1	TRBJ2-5	CSARTGGQETQYF
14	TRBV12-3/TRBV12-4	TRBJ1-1	CASRGGGTNTEAFF
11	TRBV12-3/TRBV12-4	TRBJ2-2	CASSSVNPLFF
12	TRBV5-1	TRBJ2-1	CASRERDLTQFF
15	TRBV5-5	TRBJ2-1	CASSLSPGTGDEQFF
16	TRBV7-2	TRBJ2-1	CASSLTGIAGVGEQFF
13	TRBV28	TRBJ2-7	CACRDRGGHEQYF
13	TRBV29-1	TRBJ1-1	CSGTTGRGTEAFF
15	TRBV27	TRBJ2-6	CASSPHRAGANVLTF
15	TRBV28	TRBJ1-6	CASSLRAGMNSPLHF
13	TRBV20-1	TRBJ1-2	CSAWTGEVYGYTF
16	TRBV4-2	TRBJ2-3	CASSRQGTGPADTQYF
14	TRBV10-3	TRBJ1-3	CAIRKASSGNTIYF
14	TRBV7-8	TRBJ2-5	CASSSLSRAGTQYF
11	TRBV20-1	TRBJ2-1	CSATWEGALFF
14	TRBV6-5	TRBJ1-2	CASSYSWENYGYTF
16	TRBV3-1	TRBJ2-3	CASSQEASRGSDTQYF
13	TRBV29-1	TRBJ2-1	CSVGSGSTGEQFF
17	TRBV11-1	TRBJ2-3	CASSSSLAGVFPDTQYF
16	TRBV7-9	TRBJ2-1	CASSWFETSGRGEQFF
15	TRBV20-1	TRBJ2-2	CSARRAGARSGELFF
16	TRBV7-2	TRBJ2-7	CASSQRGTSVHYEQYF
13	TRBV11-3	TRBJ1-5	CASSVNTGQPQHF
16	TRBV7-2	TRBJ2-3	CASSLPWSSGRNTQYF
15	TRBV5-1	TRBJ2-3	CASSLDGVGSDTQYF
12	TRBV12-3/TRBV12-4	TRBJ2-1	CASSWSQGEQFF
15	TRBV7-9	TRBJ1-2	CASSLEGGPNYGYTF
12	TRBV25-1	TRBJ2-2	CASSAYTGELFF
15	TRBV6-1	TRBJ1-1	CASRWIWGADTEAFF
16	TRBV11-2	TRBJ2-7	CASSLDLVSGSYEQYF
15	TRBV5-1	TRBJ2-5	CASSPGQGLQETQYF
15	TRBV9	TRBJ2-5	CASSVVGRQQETQYF
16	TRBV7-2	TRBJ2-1	CASSPPGRARNNEQFF
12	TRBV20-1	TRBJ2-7	CSALNSVHEQYF
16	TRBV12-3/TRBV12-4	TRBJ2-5	CASSWGDRGKQETQYF
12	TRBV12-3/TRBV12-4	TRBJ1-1	CASQQGPSSAFF
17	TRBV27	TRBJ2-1	CASSLSIAGISYNEQFF
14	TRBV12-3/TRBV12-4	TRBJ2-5	CASSLAELVWAQYF
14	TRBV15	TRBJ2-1	CATSPLGGVQEQFF
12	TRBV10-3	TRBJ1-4	CAISRTDEKLFF
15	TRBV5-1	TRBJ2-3	CASSGVVGSTDTQYF
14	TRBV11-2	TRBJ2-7	CASSFPAGAYEQYF
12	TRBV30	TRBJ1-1	CACGQTNTEAFF
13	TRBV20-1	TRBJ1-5	CSASSPGNQPQHF
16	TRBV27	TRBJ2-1	CASSFQGTPSYNEQFF
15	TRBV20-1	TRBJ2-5	CSARDSTGARETQYF
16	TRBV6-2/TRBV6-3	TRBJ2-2	CASSYRLAGPTGELFF
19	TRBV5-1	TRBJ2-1	CASSLGGLAGAGSYNEQFF
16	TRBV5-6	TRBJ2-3	CASSYRTAYSTDTQYF
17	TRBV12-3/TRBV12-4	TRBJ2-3	CASSFPPAGAVTDTQYF
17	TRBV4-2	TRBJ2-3	CASSQGSAGSSTDTQYF
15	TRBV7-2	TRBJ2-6	CASSPNGHWANVLTF
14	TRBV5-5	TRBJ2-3	CASSLLRGRITQYF
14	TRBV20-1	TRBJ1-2	CSARKPGPMGGYTF